This TCR beta chain was captured in a study of cytomegalovirus exposure and HLA in healthy donors. Study background: The Caucasian-associated ancestry cluster contained 81% of the approximately 400 genotyped donors.

The PCR used 60 Vbeta and 13 Jbeta primers. Using immunoSEQ multiplex PCR, the repertoire was profiled, and TCRdb retains in-frame clones only, with some absent. Of around 99,000 clones listed, roughly 80% are singletons. The germline V gene has CDR1 MNHEY and CDR2 SMNVEV (reference sequence). CDR3 length equals 16 residues. V lost 3 bases to trimming and J lost 7 bases, with 19 bases between them. The rearrangement uses TRBV27 and TRBJ2-1; D is perhaps TRBD2 (6 bases). The receptor's source is a man younger than 40 in good health and CMV-seropositive. The source material was PBMCs. CDR3 bases: TGTGCCAGCAGTTTTCTTATCACCGGGGCGGGGAATGAGCAGTTCTTC. The encoded protein is CASSFLITGAGNEQFF.